This T cell receptor beta chain appears in the sequencing data of a study of blood T cell repertoires in COVID-19. Original processing notes: Amplification of reference gene primers provided the estimated nucleated cell counts. Data came from immunoSEQ multiplex PCR; TCRdb stores just in-frame clones and leaves some out. The V and J calls and clone size were taken over from that table, and D and trimming were inferred from the DNA. The data show approximately 250,000 clones, 80% to 90% seen once. Trimming shortened V by 0 bases and J by 0 bases, and 10 bases separated the two germline ends. This CDR3 region has 16 residues. Germline V lookup: CDR1 SGHNT, CDR2 YYREEE (reference sequence). This clone was counted a single time.

The V and J genes are TRBV5-4 and TRBJ1-3; D uncertain. The receptor's source is a man between 40 and 49 years old with acute or convalescent COVID-19. Sequencing was performed on peripheral blood. CDR3 coding DNA: TGTGCCAGCAGCTTGGATGGCCTGTCCTCTGGAAACACCATATATTTT. This translates into CASSLDGLSSGNTIYF.